The following is a TCR beta chain sequence with its context. Its antigen remains unidentified. The data are from a study of T cells after yellow fever vaccination. TCRdb recomputed calls from the 5' RACE reads with MiXCR, one row per CDR3 protein. The sample carries under 150,000 distinct CDR3 sequences, around 7.7% recorded once. Study findings and constraints: Any FACS-sorted repertoire could hold abundant clonotypes that contaminate it from the bulk population. Subsequent booster samples again held most clones from primary vaccination (approximately 95% CD4, approximately 85% CD8). Though weaker, the secondary response peaked faster, on day 5 versus 15.

The ends lost 0 bases at V and 8 bases at J; junction bases unmatched: 16. Germline CDR1 is SGHAT and CDR2 is FQNNGV. The CDR3 is 19 residues long. The V gene is TRBV11-2, the J gene TRBJ2-1; 10 nucleotides agree with TRBD2. Sequenced material: CD4+ T cells sorted from PBMCs, taken 5 days after the yellow fever booster vaccination. The receptor's source is a man aged 30 to 39 who received the YFV17D yellow fever vaccine. CDR3 sequence reads: CASSLDPFSSGRADDEQFF. CDR3 DNA sequence: TGTGCCAGCAGCTTAGACCCGTTTTCGAGCGGGAGGGCTGATGATGAGCAGTTCTTC.